The rows below give T cell receptor beta chains drawn from one sample of a study of blood T cell repertoires in COVID-19. Clones were sequenced by immunoSEQ multiplex PCR, and TCRdb holds only the in-frame ones, with some missing. The table lists 400,000 to 500,000 clones, around nine tenths of them singletons, with 1.2% to 1.5% in the top ten. The material sequenced was PBMCs or T cells enriched from blood (not recorded which). These receptors originate from a woman between 18 and 29 years old who had been exposed to COVID-19. CDR3s include the opening cysteine and the closing phenylalanine or tryptophan. The order of the fields is clone size, J gene, CDR3 length, D gene, V gene, CDR3 DNA, CDR3 protein. A D gene is named only where the DNA matches it firmly. A row's size may be missing; if present it is once, few, many or a size class.

- | TRBJ2-3 | 16 | - | TRBV7-2 | TGTGCCAGCAGCTTATGGAGCAGCGTGAGTAGAGATACGCAGTATTTT | CASSLWSSVSRDTQYF
- | TRBJ1-2 | 16 | TRBD1 | TRBV7-9 | TGTGCCAGCAGCCCTACGGTGGACAGGGTGTACTATGGCTACACCTTC | CASSPTVDRVYYGYTF
- | TRBJ2-7 | 11 | - | TRBV20-1 | TGCAGTGCGCCCAGGGGCTACGAGCAGTACTTC | CSAPRGYEQYF
- | TRBJ1-2 | 12 | - | TRBV2 | TGTGCCAGCAGTGATATGTATCCTCGGTGTACCTTC | CASSDMYPRCTF
- | TRBJ2-5 | 16 | TRBD2 | TRBV9 | TGTGCCAGCAGCGGAGGACTAGCGGGGCACATGGAGACCCAGTACTTC | CASSGGLAGHMETQYF
- | TRBJ1-5 | 16 | - | TRBV27 | TGTGCCAGCAGTCCGTCGGGGCCGGCGGGAAATCAGCCCCAGCATTTT | CASSPSGPAGNQPQHF
once | TRBJ2-3 | 18 | TRBD2 | TRBV28 | TGTGCCAGCAGTTCTCCTACTAGCGGGGGCCTTATCACAGATACGCAGTATTTT | CASSSPTSGGLITDTQYF
- | TRBJ2-7 | 14 | TRBD2 | TRBV6-1 | TGTGCCAGCAGTGAAGGGGGACTAGTTTACGAGCAGTACTTC | CASSEGGLVYEQYF
many | TRBJ2-3 | 16 | TRBD2 | TRBV28 | TGTGCCAGCAGTTCCCTGCGGGGGGGGAGGGCAGATACGCAGTATTTT | CASSSLRGGRADTQYF
- | TRBJ2-7 | 15 | - | TRBV11-3 | TGTGCCAGCAGTTTAGGGACCGGGACAATCTACGAGCAGTACTTC | CASSLGTGTIYEQYF
- | TRBJ2-3 | 15 | - | TRBV24-1 | TGTGCCACCAGTGACAATACAGGGAGCACAGATACGCAGTATTTT | CATSDNTGSTDTQYF
once | TRBJ1-4 | 14 | - | TRBV5-6 | TGTGCCAGCAGCTCCGTTGCAACTAATGAAAAACTGTTTTTT | CASSSVATNEKLFF
- | TRBJ1-1 | 15 | - | TRBV18 | TGTGCCAGCTCACCACCAAGCAGGGTGAACACTGAAGCTTTCTTT | CASSPPSRVNTEAFF
- | TRBJ2-1 | 15 | TRBD2 | TRBV19 | TGTGCCAGTTCTAGCGGAGCGAGCTCCTACAATGAGCAGTTCTTC | CASSSGASSYNEQFF
- | TRBJ2-5 | 11 | - | TRBV5-4 | TGTGCCAGCACTCTCGGGGAGACCCAGTACTTC | CASTLGETQYF
- | TRBJ2-1 | 17 | TRBD2 | TRBV9 | TGTGCCAGCAGCAGGGGACTAGCGGGGGGGCAAAACAATGAGCAGTTCTTC | CASSRGLAGGQNNEQFF
- | TRBJ1-6 | 15 | - | TRBV5-6 | TGTGCCAGCAGCTTGTGGAACAGGCGAAATTCACCCCTCCACTTT | CASSLWNRRNSPLHF
- | TRBJ1-2 | 15 | TRBD1 | TRBV19 | TGTGCCAGTAGTGAACCAACGACAGGGTCAAACGGCTACACCTTC | CASSEPTTGSNGYTF
- | TRBJ2-5 | 15 | - | TRBV6-5 | TGTGCCAGCAGTCGGTTCTTGGGGGCGTGGGAGACCCAGTACTTC | CASSRFLGAWETQYF
- | TRBJ1-1 | 15 | TRBD1 | TRBV27 | TGTGCCAGCAGTTTGAGTGGGACAGGGAGCTCTGAAGCTTTCTTT | CASSLSGTGSSEAFF
- | TRBJ2-6 | 16 | - | TRBV9 | TGTGCCAGCAGCGTCACCCCGACAGCTGGGGCCAACGTCCTGACTTTC | CASSVTPTAGANVLTF
- | TRBJ2-7 | 15 | TRBD1 | TRBV27 | TGTGCCAGCAGTTTCGAGACAGGGGGCATCGACGAGCAGTACTTC | CASSFETGGIDEQYF
- | TRBJ2-3 | 19 | TRBD2 | TRBV11-2 | TGTGCCAGCAGCTTAGTTCCGGGGCGGGGGGGCAGTATAGCCTATACGCAGTATTTT | CASSLVPGRGGSIAYTQYF
- | TRBJ2-1 | 13 | - | TRBV29-1 | TGCTCCGAGGCCACAGGCGCCTACAATGAGCAGTTCTTC | CSEATGAYNEQFF
- | TRBJ2-7 | 13 | - | TRBV6-5 | TGTGCCAGCAGTAATTCCAGGGCCCACGAGCAGTACTTC | CASSNSRAHEQYF
- | TRBJ1-1 | 12 | - | TRBV3-1/TRBV3-2 | TGTGCCAGCTCGGAGGTAAACTCTGAAGCTTTCTTT | CASSEVNSEAFF
- | TRBJ1-5 | 16 | - | TRBV28 | TGTGCCAGCAGTTCCACAGGCCCGGGGGGGAATCAGCCCCAGCATTTT | CASSSTGPGGNQPQHF
- | TRBJ1-1 | 14 | - | TRBV4-1 | TGCGCCAGCAGCCCCCGGGGGTTGAACACTGAAGCTTTCTTT | CASSPRGLNTEAFF